The source of this T cell receptor (beta chain) is a study of shared clonotypes between healthy human individuals. On the study more broadly: Three plates each covered CD4 naive and memory; CD8 naive two, CD8 memory one. Study results and limitations: A handful of donors held about 5.1% of naive CD4 clonotypes in common. The diversity represented, both genetic and in exposure history, was limited by few donors.

About 30,000 T cell genomes (roughly 190 ng DNA) went into each sorted-subset replicate. The data were produced by immunoSEQ multiplex PCR, yet TCRdb's version contains in-frame clones alone and is incomplete. The data hold some 2,000,000 clones, with roughly 94% observed a single time. V lost 6 bases to trimming and J lost 2 bases, with 6 bases between them. Germline assignment: CDR1 LNHNV and CDR2 YYDKDF (reference sequence). The CDR3 has 12 amino acids. Naive CD8 cells comprised CD45RO-negative, CCR7-positively selected cells, excluding terminally differentiated effector memory CD45RA+ cells. A note on this clone: The antigen remains unidentified.

Source material: naive CD8+ T cells sorted from blood. This rearrangement joins TRBV15 to TRBJ2-3; tentatively, D is TRBD2 (5 bases). This clonotype originated in a man aged 18-30 years in good health. CDR3 nucleotides: TGTGCCACCAGGGAGGCCACAGATACGCAGTATTTT. Its protein is CATREATDTQYF.